This T cell receptor beta chain stems from a study of regulatory T cells in long-lasting Graves disease. HTBI primers from iRepertoire and Arm-PCR of CDR3 regions yielded the TCR beta libraries. MiXCR, run by TCRdb on the multiplex PCR reads, gives a single entry per CDR3 protein. Among fewer than 550,000 distinct CDR3 sequences listed, about 16% were seen once. The table lists this clonotype with many counts. V was pared by 0 bases and J by 4 bases, with 12 bases between. CDR3 length: 15 residues. The V gene's germline CDR1 is LGHDT and CDR2 YNNKEL (reference sequence). Noted time point: newly diagnosed GD, antithyroid drugs for less than 3 months. PBMCs provided the RNA from which the TCR library was made. These data were also reused for a study on T cells in Graves' hyperthyroidism and ophthalmopathy.

The sequence came from a woman in her forties or fifties with Graves disease. Sequences were derived from peripheral blood mononuclear cells (PBMCs), sampled at new diagnosis, from a patient treated with antithyroid drugs. The chain couples TRBV3-1 to TRBJ1-1, with D perhaps TRBD1 (5 bases). DNA for the CDR3: TGTGCCAGCAGCCAAGACGGCGGGGGGACCACTGAAGCTTTCTTT. Translated: CASSQDGGGTTEAFF.